The entry below describes one T cell receptor beta chain. Its specificity is not known. The data stem from a study of T cells in Graves' hyperthyroidism and ophthalmopathy. Overall study findings and caveats: Blood held most thyroid clonotypes expanded above 0.001 frequency.

V was pared by 0 bases and J by 6 bases, with 5 bases between. The germline V gene has CDR1 ENHRY and CDR2 SYGVKD. The CDR3 is 12 amino acids. RNA transcripts yielded amplified TCR beta CDR3 regions. During a first-round RT-PCR of the TCR CDR3, the HTBI primer set was used. TCRdb reprocessed the multiplex PCR reads with MiXCR, giving one entry per CDR3 protein. The sample consists of just under 750,000 distinct CDR3 sequences, approximately 36% of them appearing once. Out of roughly 10 ml of fresh peripheral blood came the PBMCs. The specimen was blood. The sequence derives from a woman in her 40s with Graves' hyperthyroidism. This rearrangement joins TRBV10-3 to TRBJ1-1; D not certain. DNA for the CDR3: TGTGCCATCAGTGAGTCGACACCTGAAGCTTTCTTT. Residues: CAISESTPEAFF.